What follows are 30 T cell receptor beta chains derived from one specimen sequenced in a study of T cell changes during pregnancy in multiple sclerosis. Libraries were prepared by immunoSEQ multiplex PCR; TCRdb keeps only in-frame clonotypes and omits some of them. The sample holds tens of thousands of clones, around 90% seen once. Sequences were derived from peripheral blood, sampled in the second trimester of pregnancy. The receptors come from a female donor with multiple sclerosis, enrolled in a pregnancy study.

The chain combines TRBV7-2 with TRBJ2-1, with TRBD2 matching 11 bases. CDR3 size: 14 residues. CDR1 is SGHTA, CDR2 FQGNSA, per germline. Trimming took 1 base from V and 9 from J; bases not matched to a gene: 2. This CDR3 reads CASSLVAGGLEQFF. In DNA, the CDR3 is TGTGCCAGCAGCTTAGTAGCGGGGGGGCTTGAGCAGTTCTTC.

V and J are TRBV4-3 and TRBJ2-3; maybe TRBD2 (6 bases). Trimming took off 0 bases at V and 3 bases at J, with 13 bases between the two ends. In germline, CDR1 is LGHNA, CDR2 YSLEER. This CDR3 contains 16 residues. The CDR3 DNA reads as TGCGCCAGCAGCCAAGATTTGATGGGGGGTACAGATACGCAGTATTTT. Translation: CASSQDLMGGTDTQYF.

V and J are TRBV27 and TRBJ1-3; possible D gene TRBD1, 5 bases. Germline V gene data show CDR1 as MNHEY and CDR2 as SMNVEV (reference sequence). The CDR3 runs 15 residues. Deletions cut 2 bases from V and 3 bases from J, with 11 bases between. Here the CDR3 DNA reads TGTGCCAGCAGTTTAAGGGCAGGGAATGGAAACACCATATATTTT. Its protein product is CASSLRAGNGNTIYF.

The chain employs TRBV9 and TRBJ2-5; perhaps TRBD2 as D (6 bases). Germline V CDR1 and CDR2: SGDLS, YYNGEE. Trimming left V 0 bases short and J 4 bases short, with 10 bases between. CDR3 length: 14 residues. CDR3 sequence reads: CASSVGVSGETQYF. CDR3 in DNA: TGTGCCAGCAGCGTAGGGGTTAGCGGAGAGACCCAGTACTTC.

V usage is TRBV7-9 and J usage is TRBJ1-1, with TRBD1 matching over 8 bases. In germline, CDR1 is SEHNR, CDR2 FQNEAQ (reference sequence). The CDR3 sequence is 16 residues long. Losses at the gene ends were 1 base for V and 3 bases for J; bases not matched to a gene: 7. CDR3 in DNA: TGTGCCAGCAGCTTAGGGGGGGGCAGGGGGCACACTGAAGCTTTCTTT. It is translated as CASSLGGGRGHTEAFF.

The chain carries TRBV5-1 and TRBJ1-1; D gene unclear. Trimming cost V 1 base and J 0 bases, with 13 bases left between them. This CDR3 comprises 16 residues. CDR1 SGHRS and CDR2 YFSETQ come from the germline V gene. The CDR3 region is CASSLQEQTLNTEAFF. CDR3 bases: TGCGCCAGCAGCTTGCAGGAACAGACCCTGAACACTGAAGCTTTCTTT.

The chain couples TRBV11-3 to TRBJ2-5, with D maybe TRBD2 (5 bases). The germline V gene encodes CDR1 SGHNT and CDR2 YENEEA. Trimming cost V 0 bases and J 7 bases, with 15 bases left between them. CDR3 length: 15 residues. Here the CDR3 DNA reads TGTGCCAGCAGCTTAGATTCTGGCTCACGGGGGACCCAGTACTTC. It is translated as CASSLDSGSRGTQYF.

V gene TRBV12-5 combines with J gene TRBJ2-7, with a possible D match to TRBD2 (5 bases). Germline V gene data show CDR1 as LGHNT and CDR2 as FRNRAP. V gave up 6 bases and J gave up 1 base, with 10 bases separating them. The CDR3 is made up of 13 amino acids. The CDR3 is CASGGGQSYEQYF. Here the CDR3 DNA reads TGTGCTAGTGGGGGCGGGCAATCCTACGAGCAGTACTTC.

The CDR3 bases are TGTGCCAGCAGCTTGCAGGGGGAATGGACTGAAGCTTTCTTT. It translates to CASSLQGEWTEAFF. The chain links TRBV5-6 to TRBJ1-1, with 7 positions matching TRBD1. Germline V gene lookup returns CDR1 SGHDT and CDR2 YYEEEE. The junction had 5 bases not matched to a gene; V was cut back by 1 base and J by 5 bases. CDR3 size: 14 residues.

The V call is TRBV6-6, the J call TRBJ2-7, with 11 nucleotides matching TRBD1. The CDR3 spans 15 residues. Germline CDR1 MNHNY, CDR2 SVGAGI (reference sequence). The ends lost 6 bases at V and 6 bases at J; junction bases unmatched: 10. Here the CDR3 DNA reads TGTGCCAGCAGAACAACGGGACAGGGGGTTGGCGAGCAGTACTTC. It is translated as CASRTTGQGVGEQYF.

The V and J genes are TRBV7-4 and TRBJ2-7; the match to TRBD1 covers 8 bases. CDR1 is SGHVT and CDR2 is SQSDAQ in the germline V gene. V was pared by 1 base and J by 9 bases, with 20 bases of the junction left unmatched. The CDR3 extends over 18 amino acids. The CDR3 bases are TGTGCCAGCAGCTTAGGTCAGGGGGCCTTGATGAAAGCTACGAGGCAGTACTTC. Amino acids: CASSLGQGALMKATRQYF. The entire variable domain, with the rest obtained from reference TRBV7-4 and TRBJ2-7, is as follows: GAGVSQSPRYKVAKRGRDVALRCDSISGHVTLYWYRQTLGQGSEVLTYSQSDAQRDKSGRPSGRFSAERPERSVSTLKIQRTEQGDSAVYLCASSLGQGALMKATRQYFGPGTRLTVT.

This sequence joins TRBV28 and TRBJ2-1; TRBD2 matches at 10 bases. The CDR3 contains 16 residues. Per germline, CDR1 MDHEN and CDR2 SYDVKM. V lost 4 bases to trimming and J lost 8 bases; unmatched junction nucleotides: 11. CDR3 residues: CASSSTLAGDLDEQFF. Here the CDR3 DNA reads TGTGCCAGCAGTTCGACTCTAGCGGGAGATCTCGATGAGCAGTTCTTC.

The rearrangement links TRBV29-1 to TRBJ1-1, with D tentatively TRBD1 (5 bases). V was shortened by 4 bases and J by 0 bases, with 9 bases between the two germline ends. The CDR3 loop spans 13 amino acids. The germline V gene has CDR1 SQVTM and CDR2 ANQGSEA. The DNA for the CDR3 is TGCAGCGTTGTACGGGGGTTGAACACTGAAGCTTTCTTT. As protein: CSVVRGLNTEAFF.

J is TRBJ2-2 and V is TRBV7-3; D possibly corresponds to TRBD2 (6 bases). This CDR3 has 16 amino acids. CDR1 and CDR2 from the germline V gene are SGHTA and FQGTGA. The V and J ends lost 4 bases and 0 bases respectively, with 12 bases between them. The CDR3 loop reads CASSSPWGANTGELFF. CDR3 nucleotide sequence: TGTGCCAGCAGCTCGCCCTGGGGGGCGAACACCGGGGAGCTGTTTTTT. The whole variable domain, remainder taken from reference TRBV7-3 and TRBJ2-2, is GAGVSQTPSNKVTEKGKYVELRCDPISGHTALYWYRQSLGQGPEFLIYFQGTGAADDSGLPNDRFFAVRPEGSVSTLKIQRTERGDSAVYLCASSSPWGANTGELFFGEGSRLTVL.

This clone appeared once. This rearrangement joins TRBV6-1 to TRBJ2-7, with TRBD1 identical over 7 bases. This CDR3 has 15 residues. With V trimmed by 3 bases and J by 4 bases, 9 bases remained unmatched. Germline CDR1 and CDR2: MNHNS and SASEGT. CDR3 DNA sequence: TGTGCCAGCAGTGATCTCAGGGAACAGGGGTACGAGCAGTACTTC. Amino acids: CASSDLREQGYEQYF.

V is TRBV30 and J is TRBJ2-7; 7 positions agree with TRBD2. Trimming at V came to 5 bases and at J to 5 bases, leaving 6 bases not matched to a gene. Per germline, CDR1 GTSNPN and CDR2 SVGIG (reference sequence). The CDR3 has 12 residues. For the CDR3, the DNA is TGTGCCTGGGGGACTAACCCTCACGAGCAGTACTTC. This codes for CAWGTNPHEQYF.

The CDR3 protein is CASSALAGGGETQYF. CDR3 sequence (DNA): TGTGCCAGCAGTGCACTAGCGGGAGGAGGAGAGACCCAGTACTTC. The rearrangement links TRBV6-4 to TRBJ2-5; 12 bases match TRBD2. Trimming removed 4 bases from V and 4 bases from J; junction bases left unmatched: 4. The CDR3 length is 15 residues. Germline CDR1 is MRHNA and CDR2 is SNTAGT.

This chain connects TRBV6-6 to TRBJ2-1; 9 positions agree with TRBD1. The junction had 11 bases not matched to a gene; V was cut back by 10 bases and J by 4 bases. The CDR3 runs 15 residues. Germline lookup yields CDR1 MNHNY and CDR2 SVGAGI (reference sequence). This CDR3 reads CATERGQGHYNEQFF. CDR3 DNA sequence: TGTGCCACCGAGAGGGGACAGGGACATTACAATGAGCAGTTCTTC.

The chain carries TRBV15 and TRBJ2-2; TRBD2 is a possible D gene (5 bases). V shed 0 bases and J shed 7 bases, with 15 bases lying between them. There are 16 residues in the CDR3. CDR1 is LNHNV, CDR2 YYDKDF, per germline (reference sequence). CDR3 nucleotide sequence: TGTGCCACCAGCAGAGATTTAGGGCGTGCGGGCGGGGAGCTGTTTTTT. It is translated as CATSRDLGRAGGELFF. Full variable domain (rest looked up from reference TRBV15 and TRBJ2-2): DAMVIQNPRYQVTQFGKPVTLSCSQTLNHNVMYWYQQKSSQAPKLLFHYYDKDFNNEADTPDNFQSRRPNTSFCFLDIRSPGLGDTAMYLCATSRDLGRAGGELFFGEGSRLTVL.

This chain links TRBV10-2 with TRBJ2-7; a weak D match, TRBD2 (5 bases). Germline V gene lookup returns CDR1 WSHSY and CDR2 SAAADI. This CDR3 spans 15 amino acids. Deletions cut 3 bases from V and 6 bases from J, with 18 bases between. The CDR3 DNA reads TGCGCCAGCAGTGATCTCAGCAGCCGGAGGTCCGAGCAGTACTTC. This sequence encodes CASSDLSSRRSEQYF.

Here the CDR3 reads CASRHSDRGDGNSPLHF. The CDR3, as DNA: TGTGCCAGCAGACATTCGGACAGGGGTGATGGTAATTCACCCCTCCACTTT. The chain couples TRBV25-1 to TRBJ1-6, with 9 bases fitting TRBD1. V dropped 6 bases and J dropped 6; count of bases not matched to a gene: 12. There are 17 residues in the CDR3. The germline gives CDR1 MGHDK, CDR2 SYGVNS.

The genes are TRBV6-6 and TRBJ2-7; 9 bases are shared with TRBD2. The V gene end was trimmed by 5 bases and the J gene end by 4 bases; junction bases not matched to a gene: 3. CDR3 length: 13 amino acids. Germline CDR1 MNHNY, CDR2 SVGAGI (reference sequence). The CDR3 spells CASSRREGYEQYF. The CDR3 DNA reads as TGTGCCAGCAGTCGGCGGGAGGGATACGAGCAGTACTTC.

The chain is built from TRBV5-1 and TRBJ2-4; 10 bases agree with TRBD2. The germline V gene has CDR1 SGHRS and CDR2 YFSETQ. The ends lost 4 bases at V and 0 bases at J; junction bases unmatched: 16. The CDR3 runs to 20 residues. Here the CDR3 reads CASSDKASGSTDLAKNIQYF. The DNA for the CDR3 is TGCGCCAGCAGCGACAAGGCTAGCGGGAGTACCGACCTAGCCAAAAACATTCAGTACTTC. Supplemented by reference TRBV5-1 and TRBJ2-4, the full variable domain reads KAGVTQTPRYLIKTRGQQVTLSCSPISGHRSVSWYQQTPGQGLQFLFEYFSETQRNKGNFPGRFSGRQFSNSRSEMNVSTLELGDSALYLCASSDKASGSTDLAKNIQYFGAGTRLSVL.

This sequence joins TRBV7-9 and TRBJ1-4; TRBD1 matches 8 bases. Trimming cost V 3 bases and J 7 bases; bases outside gene matches: 4. CDR1 SEHNR and CDR2 FQNEAQ come from the germline V gene (reference sequence). The CDR3 extends over 14 amino acids. The DNA for the CDR3 is TGTGCCAGCAGCTTGAGGACAGGGACTGAAAAACTGTTTTTT. Residues: CASSLRTGTEKLFF.

This rearrangement joins TRBV7-9 to TRBJ2-1; D is uncertain. Between the trimmed V and J ends, which lost 5 bases and 7 bases, there was a span of 12 bases. Germline CDR1 is SEHNR and CDR2 is FQNEAQ (reference sequence). The CDR3 has 13 residues. The CDR3 region has the DNA TGTGCCAGCAGCGCCGCCCTAGTGAATGAGCAGTTCTTC. It codes for CASSAALVNEQFF.

This clone was found once. The CDR3 DNA is TGTGCCTGGGAGCTACGCAGGGGCACTGAAGCTTTCTTT. It translates to CAWELRRGTEAFF. The chain employs TRBV30 and TRBJ1-1; D possibly corresponds to TRBD1 (6 bases). Germline CDR1 is GTSNPN and CDR2 is SVGIG (reference sequence). This CDR3 spans 13 amino acids. V was trimmed by 5 bases and J by 4 bases, leaving 14 bases between them.

The gene calls are TRBV7-8 and TRBJ2-3; no firm D call. The CDR3 covers 12 residues. Germline-derived CDR1 and CDR2 are SGHVS and FQNEAQ. Trimming removed 3 bases from V and 4 bases from J, with 5 bases in between. The CDR3 here is CASSFGSDTQYF. CDR3 DNA: TGTGCCAGCAGCTTTGGCTCAGATACGCAGTATTTT.

This clone was recorded only once. The chain uses TRBV9 and TRBJ1-4; a weak D match, TRBD1 (6 bases). The CDR3 is 14 amino acids. CDR1 is SGDLS and CDR2 is YYNGEE in the germline V gene. The germline V and J ends were trimmed by 3 bases and 8 bases, with 14 bases remaining between them. This CDR3 is CASSETGIAEKLFF. The CDR3, as DNA: TGTGCCAGCAGCGAAACAGGGATCGCAGAAAAACTGTTTTTT.

The chain recombines TRBV27 with TRBJ1-4; D gene unclear. Germline values: CDR1 MNHEY, CDR2 SMNVEV (reference sequence). With 6 bases removed from V and 8 bases from J, the gap between germline ends came to 19 bases. The CDR3 consists of 15 residues. CDR3 sequence: CASSLKAGGIEKLFF. In DNA, the CDR3 is TGTGCCAGCAGCCTCAAGGCCGGAGGTATCGAAAAACTGTTTTTT.

CDR3 in DNA: TGCGCCAGCAGTCTACAAACGGACGGGATCTATGGCTACACCTTC. Its protein product is CASSLQTDGIYGYTF. This chain joins TRBV5-1 and TRBJ1-2; D gene uncertain. This CDR3 comprises 15 residues. Per germline, CDR1 SGHRS and CDR2 YFSETQ. V lost 5 bases to trimming and J lost 4 bases, with 18 bases between them.